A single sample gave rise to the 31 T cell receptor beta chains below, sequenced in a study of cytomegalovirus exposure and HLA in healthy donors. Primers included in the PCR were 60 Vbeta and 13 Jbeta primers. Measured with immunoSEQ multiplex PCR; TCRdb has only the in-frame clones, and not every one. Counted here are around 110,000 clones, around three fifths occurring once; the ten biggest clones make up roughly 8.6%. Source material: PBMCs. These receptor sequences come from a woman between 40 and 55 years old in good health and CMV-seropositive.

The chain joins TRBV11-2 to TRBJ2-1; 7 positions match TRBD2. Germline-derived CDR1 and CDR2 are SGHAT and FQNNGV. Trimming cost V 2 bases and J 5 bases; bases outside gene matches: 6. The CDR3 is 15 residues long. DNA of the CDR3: TGTGCCAGCAGCTTATGGGGGGGTTCCGACAATGAGCAGTTCTTC. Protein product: CASSLWGGSDNEQFF.

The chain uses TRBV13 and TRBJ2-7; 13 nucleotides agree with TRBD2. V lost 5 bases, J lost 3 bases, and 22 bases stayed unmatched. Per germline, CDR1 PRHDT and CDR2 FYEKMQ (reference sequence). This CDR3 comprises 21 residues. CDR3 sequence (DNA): TGTGCCAGCAGCCCCCCGGGGGCGGATGATACTAGCGGGGGGGATCGCTACGAGCAGTACTTC. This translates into CASSPPGADDTSGGDRYEQYF. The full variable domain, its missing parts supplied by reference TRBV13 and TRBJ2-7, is AAGVIQSPRHLIKEKRETATLKCYPIPRHDTVYWYQQGPGQDPQFLISFYEKMQSDKGSIPDRFSAQQFSDYHSELNMSSLELGDSALYFCASSPPGADDTSGGDRYEQYFGPGTRLTVT.

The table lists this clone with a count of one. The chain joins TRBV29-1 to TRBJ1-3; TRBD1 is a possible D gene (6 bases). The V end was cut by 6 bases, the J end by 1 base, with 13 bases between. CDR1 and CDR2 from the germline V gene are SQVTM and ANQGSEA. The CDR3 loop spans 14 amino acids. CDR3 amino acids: CSVETGESGNTIYF. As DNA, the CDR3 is TGCAGCGTCGAGACAGGTGAATCTGGAAACACCATATATTTT.

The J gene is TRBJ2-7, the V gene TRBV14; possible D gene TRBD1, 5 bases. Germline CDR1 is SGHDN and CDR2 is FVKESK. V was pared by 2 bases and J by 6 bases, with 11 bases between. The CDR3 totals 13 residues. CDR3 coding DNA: TGTGCCAGCAGCCAAAGAGGACACAGCGAGCAGTACTTC. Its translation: CASSQRGHSEQYF.

In DNA, the CDR3 is TGCAGCGGGTACCGGGACACGGGCAAAGCTTTCTTT. As protein: CSGYRDTGKAFF. The genes are TRBV29-1 and TRBJ1-1, with D possibly matching TRBD1 (6 bases). From germline, CDR1 is SQVTM and CDR2 ANQGSEA. V was cut by 7 bases and J by 9 bases, with 18 bases left in between. This CDR3 is built from 12 residues.

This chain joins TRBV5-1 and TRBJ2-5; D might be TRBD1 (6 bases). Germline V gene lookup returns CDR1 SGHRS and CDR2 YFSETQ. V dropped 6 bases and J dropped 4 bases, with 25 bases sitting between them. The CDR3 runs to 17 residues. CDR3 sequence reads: CASNSAAGTRGSETQYF. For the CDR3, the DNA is TGCGCCAGCAACTCTGCTGCTGGGACAAGGGGATCAGAGACCCAGTACTTC.

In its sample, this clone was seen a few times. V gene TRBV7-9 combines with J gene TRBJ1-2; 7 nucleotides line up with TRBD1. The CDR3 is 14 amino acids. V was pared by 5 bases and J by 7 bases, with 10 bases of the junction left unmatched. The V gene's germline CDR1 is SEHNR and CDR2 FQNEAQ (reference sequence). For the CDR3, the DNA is TGTGCCAGCAGCCAGCTCGCAGGGGGAGGTGGCTACACCTTC. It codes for CASSQLAGGGGYTF.

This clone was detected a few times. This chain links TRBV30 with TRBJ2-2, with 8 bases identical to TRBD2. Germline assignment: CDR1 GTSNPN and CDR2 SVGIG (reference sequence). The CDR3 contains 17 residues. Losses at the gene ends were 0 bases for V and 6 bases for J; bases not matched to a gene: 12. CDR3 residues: CAWSVRPGGPVSGELFF. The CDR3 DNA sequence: TGTGCCTGGAGTGTACGGCCGGGGGGGCCAGTCTCCGGGGAGCTGTTTTTT.

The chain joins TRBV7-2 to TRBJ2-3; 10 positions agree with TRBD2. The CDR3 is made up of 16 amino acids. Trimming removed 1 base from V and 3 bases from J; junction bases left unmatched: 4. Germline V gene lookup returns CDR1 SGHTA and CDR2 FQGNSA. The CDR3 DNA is TGTGCCAGCAGCTTAGAAGGGACTAGCGTTACAGATACGCAGTATTTT. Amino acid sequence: CASSLEGTSVTDTQYF.

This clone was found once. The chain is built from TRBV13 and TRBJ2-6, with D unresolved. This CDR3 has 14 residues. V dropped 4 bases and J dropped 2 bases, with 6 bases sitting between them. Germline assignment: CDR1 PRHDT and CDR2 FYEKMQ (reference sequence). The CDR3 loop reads CASSSSTGANVLTF. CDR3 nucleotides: TGTGCCAGCAGCTCATCAACTGGGGCCAACGTCCTGACTTTC.

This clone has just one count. For the CDR3, the DNA is TGTGCCAGCAGTGGGGGGCGGATTGGCTCTGGAAACACCATATATTTT. Its translation: CASSGGRIGSGNTIYF. The chain is built from TRBV6-1 and TRBJ1-3; a weak D match, TRBD1 (6 bases). CDR3 length: 16 residues. V gave up 4 bases and J gave up 0 bases, with 13 bases separating them. Germline CDR1 MNHNS, CDR2 SASEGT.

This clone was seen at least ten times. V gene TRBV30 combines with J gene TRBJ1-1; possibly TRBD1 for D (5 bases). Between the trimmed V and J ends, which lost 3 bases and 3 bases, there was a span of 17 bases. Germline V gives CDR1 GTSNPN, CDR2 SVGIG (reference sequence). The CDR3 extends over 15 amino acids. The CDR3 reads CAWRDNVRVDTEAFF. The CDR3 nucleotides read TGTGCCTGGAGGGATAATGTCAGGGTGGACACTGAAGCTTTCTTT.

This CDR3 is CASSPTTAAHGYTF. CDR3 in DNA: TGTGCCAGCTCGCCCACGACAGCCGCGCATGGCTACACCTTC. The chain is built from TRBV2 and TRBJ1-2, with a possible D match to TRBD1 (5 bases). V was clipped by 8 bases and J by 6 bases, with 19 bases between them. CDR1 is SNHLY and CDR2 is FYNNEI in the germline V gene. The CDR3 has 14 residues.

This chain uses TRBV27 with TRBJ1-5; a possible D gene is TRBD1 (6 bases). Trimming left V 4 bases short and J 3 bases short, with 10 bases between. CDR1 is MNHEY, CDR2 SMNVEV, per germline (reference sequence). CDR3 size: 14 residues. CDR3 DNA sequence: TGTGCCAGCAGTTCGACAGGCCCCAATCAGCCCCAGCATTTT. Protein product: CASSSTGPNQPQHF.

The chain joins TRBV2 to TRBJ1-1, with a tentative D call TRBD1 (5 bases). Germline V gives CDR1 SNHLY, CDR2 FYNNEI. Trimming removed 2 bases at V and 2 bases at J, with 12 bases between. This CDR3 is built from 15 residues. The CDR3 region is CASSENGQGNTEAFF. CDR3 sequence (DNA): TGTGCCAGCAGTGAAAATGGCCAGGGCAACACTGAAGCTTTCTTT.

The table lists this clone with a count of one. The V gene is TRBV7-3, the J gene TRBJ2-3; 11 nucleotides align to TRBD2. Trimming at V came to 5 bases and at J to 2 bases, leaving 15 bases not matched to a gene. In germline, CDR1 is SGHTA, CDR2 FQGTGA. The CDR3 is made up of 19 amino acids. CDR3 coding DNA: TGTGCCAGCAGCGCATTCCAGACTAGCGGGACCCCCGCCACAGATACGCAGTATTTT. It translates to CASSAFQTSGTPATDTQYF.

CDR3 loop: CASSLPGQGSEQYF. The DNA for the CDR3 is TGTGCCAGCTCACTTCCGGGACAGGGAAGCGAGCAGTACTTC. The chain joins TRBV18 to TRBJ2-7, with 9 bases identical to TRBD1. The length of the CDR3 is 14 residues. V lost 4 bases, J lost 6 bases, and 7 bases stayed unmatched. CDR1 KGHSH and CDR2 LQKENI come from the germline V gene.

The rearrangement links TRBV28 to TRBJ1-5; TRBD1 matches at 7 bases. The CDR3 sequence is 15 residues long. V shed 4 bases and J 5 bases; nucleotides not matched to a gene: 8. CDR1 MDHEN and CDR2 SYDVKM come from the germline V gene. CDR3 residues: CASSYVGGNDQPQHF. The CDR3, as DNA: TGTGCCAGCAGTTATGTAGGGGGCAACGATCAGCCCCAGCATTTT.

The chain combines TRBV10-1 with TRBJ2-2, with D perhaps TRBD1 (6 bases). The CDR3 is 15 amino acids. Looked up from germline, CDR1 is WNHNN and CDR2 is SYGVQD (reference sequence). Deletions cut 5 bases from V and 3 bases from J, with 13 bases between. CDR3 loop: CASSRAGEYTGELFF. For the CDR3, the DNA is TGCGCCAGCAGTAGGGCAGGGGAATACACCGGGGAGCTGTTTTTT.

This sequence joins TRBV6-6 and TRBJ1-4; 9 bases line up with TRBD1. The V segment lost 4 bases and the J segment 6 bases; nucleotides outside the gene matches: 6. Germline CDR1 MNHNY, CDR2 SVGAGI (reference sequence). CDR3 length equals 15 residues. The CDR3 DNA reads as TGTGCCAGCAGTTCCCCGGACAGGGGATATGAAAAACTGTTTTTT. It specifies CASSSPDRGYEKLFF.

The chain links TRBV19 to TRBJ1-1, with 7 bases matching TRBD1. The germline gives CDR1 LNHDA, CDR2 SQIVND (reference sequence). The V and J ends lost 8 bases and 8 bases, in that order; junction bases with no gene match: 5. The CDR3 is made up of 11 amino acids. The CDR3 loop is CASQPGQEAFF. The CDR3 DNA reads TGTGCCAGTCAACCGGGACAGGAAGCTTTCTTT. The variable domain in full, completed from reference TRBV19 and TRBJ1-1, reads DGGITQSPKYLFRKEGQNVTLSCEQNLNHDAMYWYRQDPGQGLRLIYYSQIVNDFQKGDIAEGYSVSREKKESFPLTVTSAQKNPTAFYLCASQPGQEAFFGQGTRLTVV.

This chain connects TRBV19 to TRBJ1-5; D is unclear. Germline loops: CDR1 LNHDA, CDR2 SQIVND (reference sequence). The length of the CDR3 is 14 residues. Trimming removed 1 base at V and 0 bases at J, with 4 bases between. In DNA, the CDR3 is TGTGCCAGTAGTATAGGTAATAGCAATCAGCCCCAGCATTTT. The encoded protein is CASSIGNSNQPQHF.

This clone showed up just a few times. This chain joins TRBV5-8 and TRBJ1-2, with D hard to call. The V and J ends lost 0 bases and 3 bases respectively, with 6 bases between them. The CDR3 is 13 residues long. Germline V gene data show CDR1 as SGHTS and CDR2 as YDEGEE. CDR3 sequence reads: CASSLVSDYGYTF. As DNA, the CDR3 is TGTGCCAGCAGCTTGGTCTCGGACTATGGCTACACCTTC.

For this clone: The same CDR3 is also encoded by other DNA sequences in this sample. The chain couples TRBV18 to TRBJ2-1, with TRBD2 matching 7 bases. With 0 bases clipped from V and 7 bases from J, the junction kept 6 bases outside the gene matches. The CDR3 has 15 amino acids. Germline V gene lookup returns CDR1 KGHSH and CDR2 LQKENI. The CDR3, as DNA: TGTGCCAGCTCACCACCCGGACTAGGGTCTAATGAGCAGTTCTTC. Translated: CASSPPGLGSNEQFF.

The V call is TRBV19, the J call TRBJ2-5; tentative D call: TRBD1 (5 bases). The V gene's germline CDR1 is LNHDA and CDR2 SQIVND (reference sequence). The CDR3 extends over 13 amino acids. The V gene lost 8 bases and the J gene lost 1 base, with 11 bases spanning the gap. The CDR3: CASSQRGQETQYF. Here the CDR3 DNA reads TGTGCCAGTTCCCAAAGGGGCCAAGAGACCCAGTACTTC.

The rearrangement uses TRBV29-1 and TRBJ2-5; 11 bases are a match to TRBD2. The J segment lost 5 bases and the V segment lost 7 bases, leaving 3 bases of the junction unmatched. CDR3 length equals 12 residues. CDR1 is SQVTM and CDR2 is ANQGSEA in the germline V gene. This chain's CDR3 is CSAGTSGETQYF. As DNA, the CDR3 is TGCAGCGCCGGGACTAGCGGCGAGACCCAGTACTTC.

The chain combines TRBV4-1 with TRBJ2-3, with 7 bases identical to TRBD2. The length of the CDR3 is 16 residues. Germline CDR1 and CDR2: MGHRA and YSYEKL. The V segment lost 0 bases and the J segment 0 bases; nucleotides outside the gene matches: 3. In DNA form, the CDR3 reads TGCGCCAGCAGCCAAGATGACGGGAGGAGCACAGATACGCAGTATTTT. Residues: CASSQDDGRSTDTQYF.

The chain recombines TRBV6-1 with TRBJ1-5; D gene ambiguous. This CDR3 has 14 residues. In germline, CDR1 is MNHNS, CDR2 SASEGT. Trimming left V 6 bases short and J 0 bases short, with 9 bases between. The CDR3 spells CASRGDYSNQPQHF. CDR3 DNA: TGTGCCAGCAGGGGCGATTATAGCAATCAGCCCCAGCATTTT.

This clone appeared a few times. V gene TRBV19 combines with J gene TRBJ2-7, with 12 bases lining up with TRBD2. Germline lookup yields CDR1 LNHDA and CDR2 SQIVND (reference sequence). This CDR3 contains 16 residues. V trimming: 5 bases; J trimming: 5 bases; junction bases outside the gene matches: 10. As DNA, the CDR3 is TGTGCCAGTAGTCGAGGAGGACTAGCGGGGCTGGACGAGCAGTACTTC. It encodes CASSRGGLAGLDEQYF. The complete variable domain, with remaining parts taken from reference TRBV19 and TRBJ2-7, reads DGGITQSPKYLFRKEGQNVTLSCEQNLNHDAMYWYRQDPGQGLRLIYYSQIVNDFQKGDIAEGYSVSREKKESFPLTVTSAQKNPTAFYLCASSRGGLAGLDEQYFGPGTRLTVT.

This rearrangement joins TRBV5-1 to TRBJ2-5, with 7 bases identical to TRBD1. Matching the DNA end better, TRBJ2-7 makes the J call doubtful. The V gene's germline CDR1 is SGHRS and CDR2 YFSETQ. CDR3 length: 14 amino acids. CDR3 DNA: TGCGCCAGCAGCGTCCCAGGACAGGCGTACGAGCAGTACTTC. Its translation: CASSVPGQAYEQYF.

CDR3 protein: CASTTSQGTGELFF. In nucleotides, the CDR3 is TGTGCCAGCACTACGAGCCAGGGGACCGGGGAGCTGTTTTTT. The gene calls are TRBV6-1 and TRBJ2-2, with D perhaps matching TRBD1 (6 bases). Germline-derived CDR1 and CDR2 are MNHNS and SASEGT. The CDR3 extends over 14 amino acids. Trimming took off 7 bases at V and 5 bases at J, with 14 bases between the two ends.